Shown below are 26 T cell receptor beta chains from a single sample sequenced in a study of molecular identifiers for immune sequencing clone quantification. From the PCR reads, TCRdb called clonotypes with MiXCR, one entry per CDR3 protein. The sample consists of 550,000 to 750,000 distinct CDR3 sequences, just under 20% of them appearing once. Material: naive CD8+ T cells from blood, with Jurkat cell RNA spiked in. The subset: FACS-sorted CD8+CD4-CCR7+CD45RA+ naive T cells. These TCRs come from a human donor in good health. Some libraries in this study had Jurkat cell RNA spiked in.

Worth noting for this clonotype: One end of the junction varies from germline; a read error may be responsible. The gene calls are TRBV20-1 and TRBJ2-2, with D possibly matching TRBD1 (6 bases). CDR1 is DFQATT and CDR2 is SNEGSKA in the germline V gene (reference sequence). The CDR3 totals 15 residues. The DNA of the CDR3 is TGCGGTGCTGAATGGGGACACTCGAACACCGGGGAGCTGTTTTTT. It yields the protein CGAEWGHSNTGELFF.

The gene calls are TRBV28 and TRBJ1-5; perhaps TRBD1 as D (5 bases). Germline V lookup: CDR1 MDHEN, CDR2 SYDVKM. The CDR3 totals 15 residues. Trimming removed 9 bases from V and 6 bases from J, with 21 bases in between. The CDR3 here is CASTPARTGVQPQHF. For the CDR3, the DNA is TGTGCCAGTACACCCGCCCGTACGGGGGTTCAGCCCCAGCATTTT.

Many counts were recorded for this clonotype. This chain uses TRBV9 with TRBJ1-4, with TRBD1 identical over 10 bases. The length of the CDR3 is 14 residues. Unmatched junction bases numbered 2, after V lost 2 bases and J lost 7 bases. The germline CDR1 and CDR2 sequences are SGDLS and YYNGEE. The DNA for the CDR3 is TGTGCCAGCAGCGTGACAGGGGGCGGTGAAAAACTGTTTTTT. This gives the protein CASSVTGGGEKLFF.

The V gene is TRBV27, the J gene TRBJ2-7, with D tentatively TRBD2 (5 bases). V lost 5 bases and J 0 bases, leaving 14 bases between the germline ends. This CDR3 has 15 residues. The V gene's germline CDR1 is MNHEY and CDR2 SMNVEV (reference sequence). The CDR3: CASSQLVTPSYEQYF. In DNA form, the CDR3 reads TGTGCCAGCAGTCAACTAGTGACACCCTCCTACGAGCAGTACTTC.

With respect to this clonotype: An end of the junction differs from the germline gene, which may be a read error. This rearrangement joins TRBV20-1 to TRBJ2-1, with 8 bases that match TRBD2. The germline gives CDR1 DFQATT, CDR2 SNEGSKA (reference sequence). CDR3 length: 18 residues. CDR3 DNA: TGCGGTGCTAAACCACTAGCGGAGACCCCCAGGTCCTACAATGAGCAGTTCTTC. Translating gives CGAKPLAETPRSYNEQFF.

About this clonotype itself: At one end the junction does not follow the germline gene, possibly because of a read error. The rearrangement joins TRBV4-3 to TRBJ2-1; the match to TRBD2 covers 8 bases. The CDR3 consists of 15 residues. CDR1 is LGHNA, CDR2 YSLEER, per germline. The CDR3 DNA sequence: TGCGCCAACAGCCAAGATAGTGCTAGCGGGTTCTCGCAGTTCTTC. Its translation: CANSQDSASGFSQFF.

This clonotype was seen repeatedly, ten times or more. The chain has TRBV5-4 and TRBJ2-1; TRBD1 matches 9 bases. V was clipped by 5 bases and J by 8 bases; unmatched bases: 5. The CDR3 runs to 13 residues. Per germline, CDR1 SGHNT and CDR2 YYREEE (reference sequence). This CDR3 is CASSLQGADEQFF. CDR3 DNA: TGTGCCAGCAGTCTACAGGGGGCTGATGAGCAGTTCTTC.

The CDR3 reads CASSARQDHTHTGELFF. In nucleotides, the CDR3 is TGTGCCAGCAGCGCCCGACAGGACCACACCCACACCGGGGAGCTGTTTTTT. The chain employs TRBV9 and TRBJ2-2, with D maybe TRBD1 (6 bases). CDR1 is SGDLS and CDR2 is YYNGEE in the germline V gene. V dropped 3 bases and J dropped 3 bases, with 18 bases sitting between them. This CDR3 is built from 17 residues. The full variable domain, its missing parts supplied by reference TRBV9 and TRBJ2-2, is DSGVTQTPKHLITATGQRVTLRCSPRSGDLSVYWYQQSLDQGLQFLIQYYNGEERAKGNILERFSAQQFPDLHSELNLSSLELGDSALYFCASSARQDHTHTGELFFGEGSRLTVL.

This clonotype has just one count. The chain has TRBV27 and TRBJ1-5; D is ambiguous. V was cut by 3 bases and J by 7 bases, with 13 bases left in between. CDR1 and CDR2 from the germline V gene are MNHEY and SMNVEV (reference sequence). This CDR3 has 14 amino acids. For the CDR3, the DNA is TGTGCCAGCAGTTTGAACGGTTTTTGGCAGCCCCAGCATTTT. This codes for CASSLNGFWQPQHF.

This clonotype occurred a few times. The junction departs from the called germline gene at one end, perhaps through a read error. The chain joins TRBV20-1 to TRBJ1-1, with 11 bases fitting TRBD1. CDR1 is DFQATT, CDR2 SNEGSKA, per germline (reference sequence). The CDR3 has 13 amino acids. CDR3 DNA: TGCAGTGCTAGGGACAGGGGGCGGACTGGAGCTTTCTTT. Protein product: CSARDRGRTGAFF.

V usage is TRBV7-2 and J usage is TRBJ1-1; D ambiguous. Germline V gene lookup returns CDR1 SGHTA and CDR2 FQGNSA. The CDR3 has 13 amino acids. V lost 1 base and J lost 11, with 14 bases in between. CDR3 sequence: CASSLDWGGRAFF. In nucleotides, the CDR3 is TGTGCCAGCAGCTTAGACTGGGGTGGTCGTGCTTTCTTT.

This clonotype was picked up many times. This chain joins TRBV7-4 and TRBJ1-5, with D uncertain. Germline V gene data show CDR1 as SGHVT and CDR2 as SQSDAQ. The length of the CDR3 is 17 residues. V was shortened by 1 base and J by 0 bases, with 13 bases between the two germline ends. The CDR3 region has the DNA TGTGCCAGCAGCTTAGTAAGTACAGCTAATAGCAATCAGCCCCAGCATTTT. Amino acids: CASSLVSTANSNQPQHF.

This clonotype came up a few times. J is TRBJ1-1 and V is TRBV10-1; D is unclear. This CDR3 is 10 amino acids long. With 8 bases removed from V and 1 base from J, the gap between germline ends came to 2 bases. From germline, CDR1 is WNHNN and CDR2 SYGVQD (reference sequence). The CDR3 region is CASWNTEAFF. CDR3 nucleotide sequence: TGCGCCAGCTGGAACACTGAAGCTTTCTTT.

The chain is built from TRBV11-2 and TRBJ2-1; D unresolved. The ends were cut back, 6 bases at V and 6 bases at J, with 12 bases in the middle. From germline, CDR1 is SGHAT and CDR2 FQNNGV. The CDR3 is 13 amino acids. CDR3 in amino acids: CASSEVRGNEQFF. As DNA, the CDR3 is TGTGCCAGCAGTGAAGTCAGAGGCAATGAGCAGTTCTTC.

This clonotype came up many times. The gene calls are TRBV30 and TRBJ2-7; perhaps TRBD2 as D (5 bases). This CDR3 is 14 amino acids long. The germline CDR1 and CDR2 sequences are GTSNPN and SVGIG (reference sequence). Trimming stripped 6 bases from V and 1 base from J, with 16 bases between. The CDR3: CACTRPLTSYEQYF. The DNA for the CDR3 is TGTGCCTGTACTAGACCCCTAACATCCTACGAGCAGTACTTC.

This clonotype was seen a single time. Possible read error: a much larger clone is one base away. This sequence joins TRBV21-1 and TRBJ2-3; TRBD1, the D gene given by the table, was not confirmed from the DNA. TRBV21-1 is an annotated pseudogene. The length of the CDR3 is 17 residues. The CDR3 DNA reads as TGTGCCAGCAGCAAAACGGAATACGCCGGGGACACAGATACGCAGTATTTT. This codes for CASSKTEYAGDTDTQYF.

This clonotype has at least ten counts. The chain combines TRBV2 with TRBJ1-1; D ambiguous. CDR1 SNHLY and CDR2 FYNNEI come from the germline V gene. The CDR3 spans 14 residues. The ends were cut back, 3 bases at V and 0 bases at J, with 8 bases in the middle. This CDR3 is CASSDARLNTEAFF. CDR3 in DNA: TGTGCCAGCAGTGACGCCAGGTTGAACACTGAAGCTTTCTTT.

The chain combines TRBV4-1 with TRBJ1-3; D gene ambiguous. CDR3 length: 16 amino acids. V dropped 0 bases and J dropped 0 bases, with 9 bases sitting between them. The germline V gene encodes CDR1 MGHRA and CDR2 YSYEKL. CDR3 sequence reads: CASSQEKSISGNTIYF. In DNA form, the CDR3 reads TGCGCCAGCAGCCAAGAAAAATCGATCTCTGGAAACACCATATATTTT.

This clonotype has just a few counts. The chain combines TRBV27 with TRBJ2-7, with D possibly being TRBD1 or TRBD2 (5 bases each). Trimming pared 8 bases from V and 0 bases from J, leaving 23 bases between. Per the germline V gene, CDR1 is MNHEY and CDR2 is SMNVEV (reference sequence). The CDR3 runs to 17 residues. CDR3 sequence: CASGTWGSPRGSYEQYF. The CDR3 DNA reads TGTGCCAGCGGAACTTGGGGGAGCCCCCGTGGCTCCTACGAGCAGTACTTC.

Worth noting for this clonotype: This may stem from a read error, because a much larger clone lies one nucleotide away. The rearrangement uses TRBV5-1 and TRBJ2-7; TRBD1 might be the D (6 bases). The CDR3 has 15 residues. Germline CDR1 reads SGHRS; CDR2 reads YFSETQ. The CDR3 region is CASRPDRPLTYERYF. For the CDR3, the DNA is TGCGCCAGCAGACCCGACAGGCCCTTAACCTACGAGCGGTACTTC.

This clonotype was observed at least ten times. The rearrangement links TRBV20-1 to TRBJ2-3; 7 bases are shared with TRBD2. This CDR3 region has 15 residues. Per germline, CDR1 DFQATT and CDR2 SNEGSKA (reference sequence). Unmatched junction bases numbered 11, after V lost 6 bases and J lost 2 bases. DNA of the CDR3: TGCAGTGCCGAGAACCTAGCGGAAGCCACAGATACGCAGTATTTT. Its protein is CSAENLAEATDTQYF.

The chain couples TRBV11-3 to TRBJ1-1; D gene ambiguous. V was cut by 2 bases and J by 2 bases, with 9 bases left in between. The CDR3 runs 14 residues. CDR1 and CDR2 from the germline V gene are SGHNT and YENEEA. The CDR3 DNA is TGTGCCAGCAGCTTACGGTCAGGAAACACTGAAGCTTTCTTT. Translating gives CASSLRSGNTEAFF.

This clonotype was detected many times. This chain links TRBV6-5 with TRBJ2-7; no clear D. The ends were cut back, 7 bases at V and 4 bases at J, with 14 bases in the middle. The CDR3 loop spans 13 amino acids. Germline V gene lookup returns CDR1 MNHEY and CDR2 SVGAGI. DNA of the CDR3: TGTGCCAGCATGGATCCCGGAGAGTACGAGCAGTACTTC. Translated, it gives CASMDPGEYEQYF.

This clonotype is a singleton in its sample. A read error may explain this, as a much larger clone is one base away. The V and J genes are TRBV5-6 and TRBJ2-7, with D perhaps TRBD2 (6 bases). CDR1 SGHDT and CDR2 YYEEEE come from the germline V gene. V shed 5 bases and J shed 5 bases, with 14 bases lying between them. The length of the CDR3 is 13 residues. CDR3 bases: TGTGCCAGCAGTACGACAAGGAGGGACGAGCAGTACTTC. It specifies CASSTTRRDEQYF.

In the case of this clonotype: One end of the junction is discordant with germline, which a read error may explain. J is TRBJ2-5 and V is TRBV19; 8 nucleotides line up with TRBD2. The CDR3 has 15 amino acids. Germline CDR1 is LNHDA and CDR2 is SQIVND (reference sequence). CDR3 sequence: CASSIGTRGEETHYF. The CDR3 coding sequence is TGTGCCAGTAGTATCGGGACTAGGGGTGAGGAGACCCACTACTTC.

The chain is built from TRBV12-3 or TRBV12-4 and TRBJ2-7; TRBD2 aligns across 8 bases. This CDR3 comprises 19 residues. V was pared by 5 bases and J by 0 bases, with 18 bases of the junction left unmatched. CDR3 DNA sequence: TGTGCCAGCAGTCCACGGGCCCCCGGGACTAGTCAGAGCTCCTACGAGCAGTACTTC. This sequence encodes CASSPRAPGTSQSSYEQYF.